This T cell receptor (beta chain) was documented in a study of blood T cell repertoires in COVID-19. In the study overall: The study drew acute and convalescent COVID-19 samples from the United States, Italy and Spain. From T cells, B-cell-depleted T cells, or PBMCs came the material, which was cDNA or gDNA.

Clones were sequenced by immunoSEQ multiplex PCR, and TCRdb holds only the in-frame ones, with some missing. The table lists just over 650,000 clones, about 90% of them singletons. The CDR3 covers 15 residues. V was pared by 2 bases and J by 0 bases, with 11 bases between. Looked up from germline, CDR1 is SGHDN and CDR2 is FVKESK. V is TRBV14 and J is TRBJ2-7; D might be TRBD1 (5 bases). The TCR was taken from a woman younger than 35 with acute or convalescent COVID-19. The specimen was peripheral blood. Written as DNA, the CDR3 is TGTGCCAGCAGCCAATATCAGGGTCCCTCCTACGAGCAGTACTTC. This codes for CASSQYQGPSYEQYF.